The source of this T cell receptor beta chain is a study of cytomegalovirus exposure and HLA in healthy donors. Overall study findings and caveats: A cluster of highly shared sequence variants was likely a sequencing artifact. Published work reported that the classifier diagnosed cytomegalovirus status with high specificity and sensitivity. Using a false discovery rate of 0.05, a later analysis showed that 16,000 or so TCR beta sequences were associated with HLA alleles.

The length of the CDR3 is 16 residues. The V gene's germline CDR1 is SGHRS and CDR2 YFSETQ. Unmatched junction bases numbered 5, after V lost 4 bases and J lost 1 base. Comments on this clone: Its antigen is unidentified.

The PCR used 60 Vbeta and 13 Jbeta primers. Using immunoSEQ multiplex PCR, the repertoire was profiled, and TCRdb retains in-frame clones only, with some absent. Of 190,000 or so clones listed, roughly 80% were seen once; the top ten hold approximately 0.39%. Sequencing input: PBMCs. This TCR came from a male donor in good health and CMV-seropositive. The chain employs TRBV5-1 and TRBJ2-3; 11 bases match TRBD2. The chain's CDR3 is CASSPSLAGGTDTQYF. The CDR3 DNA is TGCGCCAGCAGCCCATCACTAGCGGGGGGCACAGATACGCAGTATTTT.